Given below is one T cell receptor (beta chain) in context. This CDR3 is 16 amino acids long. J lost 5 bases, V lost 5 bases, and 6 bases had no gene match. From germline, CDR1 is SNHLY and CDR2 FYNNEI. The data were taken from a study of blood T cell repertoires in COVID-19. Across the whole study: Both acute and convalescent COVID-19 samples were obtained from the United States, Italy and Spain. The cDNA or gDNA used as material had been derived from T cells, B-cell-depleted T cells, or PBMCs.

Original analysis: Nucleated cell number was recorded as an estimate derived from reference gene primer amplification. Sequencing used immunoSEQ multiplex PCR; TCRdb keeps in-frame clones, though not all of them. That table is the source of V, J and clone size, and D and trimming were worked out from the DNA. The sample includes 200,000 to 250,000 clones, about four fifths of them seen just once. Sequencing was performed on peripheral blood. The rearrangement links TRBV2 to TRBJ2-5; 15 positions agree with TRBD2. This TCR was recovered from a man in his thirties or forties who had recovered from COVID-19. The chain's CDR3 is CASSTGLAGGQETQYF. The CDR3 coding sequence is TGTGCCAGCAGTACCGGACTAGCGGGGGGGCAGGAGACCCAGTACTTC.